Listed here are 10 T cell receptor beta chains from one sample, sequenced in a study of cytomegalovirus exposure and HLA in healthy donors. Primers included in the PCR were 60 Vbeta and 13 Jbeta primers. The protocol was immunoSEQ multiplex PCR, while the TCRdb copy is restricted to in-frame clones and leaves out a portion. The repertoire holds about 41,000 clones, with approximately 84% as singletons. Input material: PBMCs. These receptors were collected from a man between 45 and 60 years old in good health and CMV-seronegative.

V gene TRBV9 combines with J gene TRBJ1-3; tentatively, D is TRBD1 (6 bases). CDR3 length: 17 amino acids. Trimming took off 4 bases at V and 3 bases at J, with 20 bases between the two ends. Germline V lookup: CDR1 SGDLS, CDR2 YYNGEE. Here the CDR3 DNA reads TGTGCCAGCAGCCCAAGTGCCGGGGACACTCTTGGAAACACCATATATTTT. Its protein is CASSPSAGDTLGNTIYF.

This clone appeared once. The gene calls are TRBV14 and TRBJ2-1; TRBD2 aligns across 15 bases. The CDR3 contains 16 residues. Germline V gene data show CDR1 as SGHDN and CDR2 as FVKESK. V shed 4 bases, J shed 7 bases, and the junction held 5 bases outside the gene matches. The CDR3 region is CASSPGLAGGGNEQFF. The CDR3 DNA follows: TGTGCCAGCAGCCCGGGACTAGCGGGGGGAGGTAATGAGCAGTTCTTC.

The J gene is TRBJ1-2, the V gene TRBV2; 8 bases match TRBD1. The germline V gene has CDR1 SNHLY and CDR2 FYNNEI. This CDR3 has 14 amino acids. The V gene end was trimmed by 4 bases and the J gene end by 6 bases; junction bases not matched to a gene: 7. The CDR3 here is CASSGLAGGHGYTF. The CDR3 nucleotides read TGTGCCAGCAGTGGTTTGGCAGGGGGCCATGGCTACACCTTC.

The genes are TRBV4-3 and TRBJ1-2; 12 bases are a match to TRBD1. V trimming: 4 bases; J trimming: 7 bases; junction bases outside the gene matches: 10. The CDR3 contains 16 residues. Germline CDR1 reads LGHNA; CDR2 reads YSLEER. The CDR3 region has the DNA TGCGCCAGCAGCCTATACCGGGACAGGGGGCAAAGTGGCTACACCTTC. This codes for CASSLYRDRGQSGYTF.

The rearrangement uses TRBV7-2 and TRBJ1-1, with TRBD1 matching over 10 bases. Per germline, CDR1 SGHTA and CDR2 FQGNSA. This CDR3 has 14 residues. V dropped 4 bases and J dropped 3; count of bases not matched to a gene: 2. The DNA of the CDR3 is TGTGCCAGCAGCTGGGGACAGGGGTACACTGAAGCTTTCTTT. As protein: CASSWGQGYTEAFF.

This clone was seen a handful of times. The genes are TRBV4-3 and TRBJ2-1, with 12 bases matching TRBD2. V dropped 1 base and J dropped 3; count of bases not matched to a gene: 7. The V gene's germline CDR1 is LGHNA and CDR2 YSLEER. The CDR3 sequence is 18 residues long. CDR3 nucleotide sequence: TGCGCCAGCAGCCAAGCACTAGCGGGGGGACGGCTCTACAATGAGCAGTTCTTC. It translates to CASSQALAGGRLYNEQFF.

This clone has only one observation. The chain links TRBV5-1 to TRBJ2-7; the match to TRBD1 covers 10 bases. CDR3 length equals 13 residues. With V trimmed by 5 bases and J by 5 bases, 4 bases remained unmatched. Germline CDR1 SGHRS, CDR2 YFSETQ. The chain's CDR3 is CASRTGQGNEQYF. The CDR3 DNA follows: TGCGCCAGCAGGACGGGACAGGGGAACGAGCAGTACTTC.

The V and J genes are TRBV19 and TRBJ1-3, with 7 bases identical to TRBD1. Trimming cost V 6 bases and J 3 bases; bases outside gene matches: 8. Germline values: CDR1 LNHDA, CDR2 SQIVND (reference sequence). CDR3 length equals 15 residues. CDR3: CASRPTGASGNTIYF. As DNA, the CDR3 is TGTGCCAGTAGACCAACAGGGGCGAGTGGAAACACCATATATTTT.

This chain's CDR3 is CASSDLGGIDQPQHF. In DNA form, the CDR3 reads TGTGCCAGCAGCGACTTAGGGGGAATTGATCAGCCCCAGCATTTT. The chain couples TRBV7-2 to TRBJ1-5; D is perhaps TRBD1 (6 bases). Trimming left V 5 bases short and J 5 bases short, with 16 bases between. The CDR3 has 15 amino acids. The germline V gene encodes CDR1 SGHTA and CDR2 FQGNSA.

The CDR3, as DNA: TGTGCCAGCAGCTTTGCAGGGGCAGCAGATACGCAGTATTTT. This sequence encodes CASSFAGAADTQYF. The chain employs TRBV5-4 and TRBJ2-3; possible D gene TRBD1, 6 bases. The germline CDR1 and CDR2 sequences are SGHNT and YYREEE (reference sequence). CDR3 size: 14 residues. Deletions cut 2 bases from V and 4 bases from J, with 11 bases between.